The 24 T cell receptor beta chains in this list originate from one sample, sequenced in a study of CD8+CD57+ T cells in acquired aplastic anemia. TCR beta VDJ combinations and CDR3 sequences were profiled from genomic DNA. MiXCR was run by TCRdb on the reads, yielding one entry per CDR3 protein. The repertoire consists of under 200,000 distinct CDR3 sequences, with 64% occurring once and the leading ten covering roughly 50%. Material for sequencing was sorted CD4+, CD8+, or CD8+CD57+ T cells (not recorded which) from PBMCs. The receptors were gathered from a human donor with severe aplastic anemia or a healthy control (not recorded which).

This clonotype was observed a few times. The chain has TRBV7-2 and TRBJ2-7; D ambiguous. The germline V and J ends were trimmed by 1 base and 4 bases, with 11 bases remaining between them. Germline CDR1 is SGHTA and CDR2 is FQGNSA. The CDR3 covers 14 residues. CDR3 in DNA: TGTGCCAGCAGCTTAGTTGGCAGCACTTACGAGCAGTACTTC. This sequence encodes CASSLVGSTYEQYF.

This clonotype was detected only a few times. The CDR3: CATSAQVGLAGGPAGELFF. The DNA of the CDR3 is TGTGCCACCAGTGCCCAAGTAGGGCTAGCGGGGGGGCCGGCCGGGGAGCTGTTTTTT. The chain carries TRBV24-1 and TRBJ2-2, with 12 bases matching TRBD2. CDR1 is KGHDR and CDR2 is SFDVKD in the germline V gene. V lost 5 bases and J lost 6; bases outside the gene matches: 15. This CDR3 has 19 residues.

V and J are TRBV19 and TRBJ1-3; D gene ambiguous. Germline V gene data show CDR1 as LNHDA and CDR2 as SQIVND (reference sequence). V lost 1 base and J 7 bases, leaving 5 bases between the germline ends. This CDR3 region has 12 residues. CDR3: CASSIGQNTIYF. The CDR3 nucleotides are TGTGCCAGTAGTATAGGGCAGAACACCATATATTTT.

The chain has TRBV9 and TRBJ2-3; TRBD2 agrees at 7 bases. The CDR3 spans 17 residues. Losses at the gene ends were 4 bases for V and 2 bases for J; bases not matched to a gene: 13. CDR1 is SGDLS, CDR2 YYNGEE, per germline. The CDR3 is CASSTLPGGTHTDTQYF. Written as DNA, the CDR3 is TGTGCCAGCAGCACCTTACCCGGGGGGACCCACACAGATACGCAGTATTTT.

The chain employs TRBV6-1 and TRBJ2-5; the D gene is possibly TRBD2 (5 bases). Trimming removed 8 bases from V and 7 bases from J, with 17 bases in between. CDR1 MNHNS and CDR2 SASEGT come from the germline V gene. This CDR3 comprises 13 residues. The DNA of the CDR3 is TGTGCCAGCCGCCGAAGGGCGGGTACGACCCAGTACTTC. Translating it yields CASRRRAGTTQYF.

This chain connects TRBV9 to TRBJ1-1, with 7 bases fitting TRBD1. The CDR3 is 12 amino acids. Trimming cost V 6 bases and J 1 base; bases outside gene matches: 0. Germline V gene lookup returns CDR1 SGDLS and CDR2 YYNGEE. CDR3: CASKGANTEAFF. In DNA, the CDR3 is TGTGCCAGCAAGGGGGCGAACACTGAAGCTTTCTTT. Full variable domain (remainder filled in from reference TRBV9 and TRBJ1-1): DSGVTQTPKHLITATGQRVTLRCSPRSGDLSVYWYQQSLDQGLQFLIQYYNGEERAKGNILERFSAQQFPDLHSELNLSSLELGDSALYFCASKGANTEAFFGQGTRLTVV.

The chain uses TRBV9 and TRBJ2-7, with D possibly being TRBD2 (6 bases). From germline, CDR1 is SGDLS and CDR2 YYNGEE. V lost 3 bases to trimming and J lost 0 bases, with 16 bases between them. The CDR3 has 16 residues. In DNA, the CDR3 is TGTGCCAGCAGCGGCCCTGCTTCGGGACTCTCCTACGAGCAGTACGTC. Translation: CASSGPASGLSYEQYV.

The rearrangement uses TRBV20-1 and TRBJ2-3; 12 bases match TRBD1. The CDR3 is 17 residues long. V trimming: 1 base; J trimming: 11 bases; junction bases outside the gene matches: 16. The germline V gene encodes CDR1 DFQATT and CDR2 SNEGSKA (reference sequence). The CDR3: CSARVVGTGGVHNEQYF. CDR3 DNA: TGCAGTGCTAGAGTTGTAGGGACAGGGGGCGTCCACAATGAGCAGTATTTT.

The chain is built from TRBV29-1 and TRBJ1-1; possibly TRBD1 for D (5 bases). CDR3 length equals 12 residues. Trimming cost V 6 bases and J 4 bases, with 12 bases left between them. Germline values: CDR1 SQVTM, CDR2 ANQGSEA. The CDR3, as DNA: TGCAGCGTAACGGGGCTCTTCACTGAAGCTTTCTTT. Its protein is CSVTGLFTEAFF.

This clonotype was counted only a few times. The rearrangement joins TRBV7-9 to TRBJ2-5, with a possible D match to TRBD1 (5 bases). CDR1 and CDR2 from the germline V gene are SEHNR and FQNEAQ (reference sequence). The CDR3 consists of 15 residues. V lost 1 base to trimming and J lost 3 bases, with 12 bases between them. The CDR3 DNA reads TGTGCCAGCAGCTTAGAGGGGAACAGAGAAGAGACCCAGTACTTC. Translation gives CASSLEGNREETQYF. The complete variable domain, with remaining parts taken from reference TRBV7-9 and TRBJ2-5, reads DTGVSQNPRHKITKRGQNVTFRCDPISEHNRLYWYRQTLGQGPEFLTYFQNEAQLEKSRLLSDRFSAERPKGSFSTLEIQRTEQGDSAMYLCASSLEGNREETQYFGPGTRLLVL.

This chain connects TRBV20-1 to TRBJ2-7; D possibly corresponds to TRBD1 (6 bases). The CDR3 is 11 amino acids. Germline-derived CDR1 and CDR2 are DFQATT and SNEGSKA (reference sequence). The V end was cut by 3 bases, the J end by 6 bases, with 9 bases between. The CDR3 loop is CSARGAPEQYF. The CDR3 coding sequence is TGCAGTGCTAGGGGGGCGCCCGAGCAGTACTTC.

The sample holds many counts of this clonotype. The rearrangement uses TRBV7-6 and TRBJ2-1, with D possibly matching TRBD2 (6 bases). Germline V lookup: CDR1 SGHVS, CDR2 FNYEAQ. Trimming cost V 4 bases and J 8 bases, with 15 bases left between them. The CDR3 runs 14 residues. CDR3 sequence reads: CASSSYTSSDEQFF. CDR3 nucleotides: TGTGCCAGCAGCTCGTATACTAGCTCCGATGAGCAGTTCTTC.

This clonotype was found once. This chain connects TRBV12-3 or TRBV12-4 to TRBJ1-2; 10 nucleotides agree with TRBD1. J gave up 4 bases and V 6 bases, and 14 bases lay outside the gene matches. This CDR3 comprises 17 residues. The chain's CDR3 is CASRGGTDRGLRYGYTF. The CDR3 DNA is TGTGCCAGCAGGGGTGGGACAGACAGGGGGCTTCGCTATGGCTACACCTTC.

This clonotype occurred a few times. The junction does not match germline at one end; this may be a read error. The V call is TRBV7-7, the J call TRBJ2-5; 7 bases line up with TRBD2. CDR1 is SSHAT and CDR2 is FNYEAQ in the germline V gene (reference sequence). The length of the CDR3 is 16 residues. DNA of the CDR3: TGTGCTAGCAGCTTAGCTAGAGCGGGGAGGCAAGAGACCCAGTACTTC. Amino acid sequence: CASSLARAGRQETQYF.

The chain joins TRBV20-1 to TRBJ2-7, with D possibly being TRBD1 (6 bases). CDR1 and CDR2 (germline): DFQATT, SNEGSKA (reference sequence). Trimming removed 5 bases at V and 2 bases at J, with 13 bases between. This CDR3 contains 13 residues. CDR3: CSAGGGSAYEQYF. For the CDR3, the DNA is TGCAGTGCTGGGGGCGGTTCTGCCTACGAGCAGTACTTC.

V gene TRBV5-1 combines with J gene TRBJ1-2; D remains ambiguous. Trimming took off 0 bases at V and 12 bases at J, with 12 bases between the two ends. Germline V gives CDR1 SGHRS, CDR2 YFSETQ. CDR3 size: 12 residues. CDR3 sequence: CASSLDLSGNTF. The CDR3 DNA reads as TGCGCCAGCAGCTTGGACCTCTCTGGAAACACCTTC.

This clonotype was counted a single time. This rearrangement joins TRBV10-3 to TRBJ2-7, with D possibly matching TRBD1 (6 bases). Germline values: CDR1 ENHRY, CDR2 SYGVKD. The CDR3 has 15 residues. V lost 3 bases and J 2 bases, leaving 14 bases between the germline ends. Here the CDR3 reads CAISDPTGLPYEQYF. The CDR3 nucleotides read TGTGCCATCAGTGACCCGACAGGCCTCCCCTACGAGCAGTACTTC.

The V gene is TRBV2, the J gene TRBJ2-1; possibly TRBD2 for D (6 bases). The germline gives CDR1 SNHLY, CDR2 FYNNEI. Trimming pared 7 bases from V and 8 bases from J, leaving 15 bases between. This CDR3 contains 13 residues. The CDR3 spells CASMQGLGDEQFF. The CDR3 DNA reads as TGTGCCAGCATGCAGGGACTGGGGGATGAGCAGTTCTTC. Filled out from reference TRBV2 and TRBJ2-1, the complete variable domain reads EPEVTQTPSHQVTQMGQEVILRCVPISNHLYFYWYRQILGQKVEFLVSFYNNEISEKSEIFDDQFSVERPDGSNFTLKIRSTKLEDSAMYFCASMQGLGDEQFFGPGTRLTVL.

This clonotype came up many times. The chain carries TRBV19 and TRBJ1-5; 10 bases line up with TRBD1. There are 17 residues in the CDR3. V shed 0 bases and J 7 bases; nucleotides not matched to a gene: 9. CDR1 LNHDA and CDR2 SQIVND come from the germline V gene (reference sequence). CDR3 loop: CASSIEAVTGGGQPQHF. The DNA of the CDR3 is TGTGCCAGTAGTATAGAAGCCGTGACAGGGGGCGGACAGCCCCAGCATTTT.

This clonotype was found once. A read error may account for a junction end that differs from germline. CDR3: CASSLGGPGLHSPPHF. CDR3 DNA sequence: TGTGCCAGCAGCTTAGGGGGGCCAGGGCTACATTCACCCCCCCACTTT. The chain couples TRBV7-9 to TRBJ1-6; D is possibly TRBD1 (6 bases). There are 16 residues in the CDR3. Germline V gene lookup returns CDR1 SEHNR and CDR2 FQNEAQ (reference sequence).

The chain links TRBV7-8 to TRBJ1-1; 7 nucleotides line up with TRBD1. The CDR3 is 15 residues long. V was pared by 5 bases and J by 6 bases, with 12 bases of the junction left unmatched. The germline V gene encodes CDR1 SGHVS and CDR2 FQNEAQ. This chain's CDR3 is CASSPGQAKWPEAFF. The CDR3 nucleotides read TGTGCCAGCAGCCCCGGACAGGCAAAATGGCCTGAAGCTTTCTTT. Drawing the rest from reference TRBV7-8 and TRBJ1-1, the complete variable domain is GAGVSQSPRYKVAKRGQDVALRCDPISGHVSLFWYQQALGQGPEFLTYFQNEAQLDKSGLPSDRFFAERPEGSVSTLKIQRTQQEDSAVYLCASSPGQAKWPEAFFGQGTRLTVV.

This clonotype is a singleton in its sample. This rearrangement joins TRBV20-1 to TRBJ1-6; 7 bases fit TRBD1. The CDR3 runs to 15 residues. Germline V CDR1 and CDR2: DFQATT, SNEGSKA (reference sequence). V gave up 5 bases and J gave up 10 bases; unmatched junction bases: 14. DNA for the CDR3: TGCAGTGCTTTCCTGAAGGGGGCAGTTCACTCACCCCTCCACTTT. As protein: CSAFLKGAVHSPLHF.

This clonotype was seen many times. The chain recombines TRBV9 with TRBJ2-6, with D possibly TRBD2 on 6 matching bases. V was cut by 0 bases and J by 1 base, with 8 bases left in between. CDR1 and CDR2 from the germline V gene are SGDLS and YYNGEE. The CDR3 sequence is 16 residues long. CDR3 sequence: CASSVARESGANVLTF. DNA for the CDR3: TGTGCCAGCAGCGTAGCTCGGGAGTCTGGGGCCAACGTCCTGACTTTC.

This clonotype has at least ten counts. J is TRBJ1-2 and V is TRBV7-9; possible D gene TRBD1, 6 bases. This CDR3 comprises 12 residues. V lost 6 bases and J lost 7, with 12 bases in between. Germline assignment: CDR1 SEHNR and CDR2 FQNEAQ (reference sequence). CDR3 amino acids: CASRSGHSGYTF. CDR3 DNA: TGTGCCAGCAGGTCGGGACATTCTGGCTACACCTTC. Full variable domain (remainder filled in from reference TRBV7-9 and TRBJ1-2): DTGVSQNPRHKITKRGQNVTFRCDPISEHNRLYWYRQTLGQGPEFLTYFQNEAQLEKSRLLSDRFSAERPKGSFSTLEIQRTEQGDSAMYLCASRSGHSGYTFGSGTRLTVV.